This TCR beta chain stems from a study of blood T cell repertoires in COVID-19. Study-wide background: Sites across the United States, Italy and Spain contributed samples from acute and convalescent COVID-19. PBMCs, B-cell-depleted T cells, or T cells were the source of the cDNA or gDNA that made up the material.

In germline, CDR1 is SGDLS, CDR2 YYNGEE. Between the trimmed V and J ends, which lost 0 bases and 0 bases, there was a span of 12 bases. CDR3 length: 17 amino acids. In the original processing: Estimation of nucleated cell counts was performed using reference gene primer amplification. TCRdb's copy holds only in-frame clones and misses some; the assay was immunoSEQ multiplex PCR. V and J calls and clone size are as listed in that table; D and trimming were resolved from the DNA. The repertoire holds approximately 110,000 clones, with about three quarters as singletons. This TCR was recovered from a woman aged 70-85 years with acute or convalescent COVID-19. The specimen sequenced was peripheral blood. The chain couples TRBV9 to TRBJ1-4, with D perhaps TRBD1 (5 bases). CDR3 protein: CASSVAGGGPTNEKLFF. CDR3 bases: TGTGCCAGCAGCGTAGCTGGGGGGGGACCAACTAATGAAAAACTGTTTTTT.